What follows are 21 T cell receptor beta chains derived from one specimen sequenced in a study of vaccination and CD4 T cells after COVID-19. Their antigen targets remain unknown. The Oncomine TCR Beta short-read assay was what sequenced the DNA obtained from cultured CD4+ T cells. TCRdb fed the PCR reads into MiXCR, producing one record per CDR3 protein. This table has about 13,000 distinct CDR3 sequences, 25% to 30% appearing once. Treatment described: approximately nine-day PBMC culture with coronavirus spike peptide pools or control peptides (ViraFEST assay). The sequencing used CD4+ T cells from blood, cultured in vitro, collected before SARS-CoV-2 vaccination. Source of these receptors: a human donor who received a COVID-19 vaccine.

The chain recombines TRBV24-1 with TRBJ2-1; 11 nucleotides agree with TRBD2. CDR1 KGHDR and CDR2 SFDVKD come from the germline V gene. V lost 3 bases and J lost 2; bases outside the gene matches: 5. The CDR3 spans 17 residues. The CDR3: CATSDPGTSGTYNEQFF. CDR3 bases: TGTGCCACCAGTGATCCCGGGACTAGCGGTACCTACAATGAGCAGTTCTTC.

The chain uses TRBV12-3 or TRBV12-4 and TRBJ2-1, with D uncertain. Trimming cost V 3 bases and J 8 bases, with 14 bases left between them. The CDR3 runs to 14 residues. CDR3 bases: TGTGCCAGCAGTTTTACCCGATTTTTTGATGAGCAGTTCTTC. Its translation: CASSFTRFFDEQFF.

This clonotype has just a few counts. The chain joins TRBV21-1 to TRBJ2-7; TRBD1, the table's D call, was not compared with the DNA. TRBV21-1 is a recognized pseudogene. This CDR3 spans 16 amino acids. CDR3 in amino acids: CASIPTTRGDSYEQYF. For the CDR3, the DNA is TGTGCCAGCATCCCGACGACGCGGGGGGACTCCTACGAGCAGTACTTC.

This chain uses TRBV20-1 with TRBJ1-5; 9 bases match TRBD1. Germline V CDR1 and CDR2: DFQATT, SNEGSKA (reference sequence). The CDR3 totals 15 residues. V lost 1 base to trimming and J lost 2 bases; unmatched junction nucleotides: 3. The CDR3 DNA sequence: TGCAGTGCTAGAGCCCGGGACAGGGGCAATCAGCCCCAGCATTTT. It encodes CSARARDRGNQPQHF.

The rearrangement uses TRBV18 and TRBJ1-1; D gene unclear. The V end was cut by 3 bases, the J end by 0 bases, with 8 bases between. This CDR3 contains 14 residues. The germline V gene encodes CDR1 KGHSH and CDR2 LQKENI. The CDR3 loop is CASSPSAVNTEAFF. CDR3 nucleotide sequence: TGTGCCAGCTCACCGTCGGCAGTGAACACTGAAGCTTTCTTT.

This clonotype was seen only a few times. The V gene is TRBV20-1, the J gene TRBJ1-5; D is unresolved. The CDR3 spans 13 residues. In germline, CDR1 is DFQATT, CDR2 SNEGSKA (reference sequence). V was cut by 3 bases and J by 2 bases, with 8 bases left in between. CDR3 DNA sequence: TGCAGTGCTAGTCCTTGGGGCAATCAGCCCCAGCATTTT. Translation: CSASPWGNQPQHF.

The rearrangement joins TRBV27 to TRBJ2-7; D unresolved. Trimming stripped 7 bases from V and 5 bases from J, with 12 bases between. The CDR3 is 12 amino acids. The germline CDR1 and CDR2 sequences are MNHEY and SMNVEV (reference sequence). The CDR3 nucleotides read TGTGCCAGCACGTTCCAGGACGACGAGCAGTACTTC. Amino acids: CASTFQDDEQYF.

This clonotype was picked up a small number of times. The chain couples TRBV12-3 or TRBV12-4 to TRBJ1-1; 7 nucleotides match TRBD1. The ends lost 3 bases at V and 5 bases at J; junction bases unmatched: 6. CDR3 length: 14 residues. CDR3 DNA: TGTGCCAGCAGTTTCGGGGACAGAGGGACTGAAGCTTTCTTT. Protein: CASSFGDRGTEAFF.

This chain links TRBV12-5 with TRBJ2-7, with 7 bases matching TRBD1. This CDR3 spans 17 amino acids. Trimming took 5 bases from V and 5 from J; bases not matched to a gene: 18. In germline, CDR1 is LGHNT, CDR2 FRNRAP. The CDR3 loop reads CASGPSPWQGVPDEQYF. Written as DNA, the CDR3 is TGTGCTAGTGGTCCAAGTCCGTGGCAGGGGGTTCCGGACGAGCAGTACTTC.

The sample holds a few counts of this clonotype. The genes are TRBV12-3 or TRBV12-4 and TRBJ1-2, with 7 bases fitting TRBD1. The V gene end was trimmed by 7 bases and the J gene end by 8 bases; junction bases not matched to a gene: 10. The CDR3 totals 13 residues. CDR3 loop: CASTRQGTNGYTF. The CDR3 DNA reads as TGTGCCAGCACCCGACAGGGAACGAACGGCTACACCTTC.

This clonotype was counted between two and nine times. The J gene is TRBJ1-1, the V gene TRBV20-1; 9 bases map to TRBD1. J gave up 5 bases and V 5 bases, and 9 bases lay outside the gene matches. Germline CDR1 and CDR2: DFQATT and SNEGSKA (reference sequence). This CDR3 has 14 amino acids. The DNA of the CDR3 is TGCAGTGCTGAGAAACAGGGGGCAAGGACTGAAGCTTTCTTT. This codes for CSAEKQGARTEAFF.

The chain has TRBV7-6 and TRBJ1-3; D may be TRBD1 (6 bases). This CDR3 is built from 15 residues. Trimming removed 1 base at V and 0 bases at J, with 7 bases between. Germline V gene lookup returns CDR1 SGHVS and CDR2 FNYEAQ. The CDR3 is CASSLEGGSGNTIYF. Here the CDR3 DNA reads TGTGCCAGCAGCTTAGAGGGGGGCTCTGGAAACACCATATATTTT.

This clonotype was seen a handful of times. The chain couples TRBV5-4 to TRBJ1-2, with D possibly being TRBD1 (6 bases). V lost 2 bases and J lost 3, with 20 bases in between. CDR3 length equals 17 residues. CDR1 is SGHNT and CDR2 is YYREEE in the germline V gene (reference sequence). The CDR3 region has the DNA TGTGCCAGCAGCTTACAAACAGGGTCGCACTCGGACTATGGCTACACCTTC. Translated: CASSLQTGSHSDYGYTF.

This clonotype was observed a few times. The CDR3 DNA is TGTGCCAGCAGCCCCGCCGGACACAGCTATAATTCACCCCTCCACTTT. Translating it yields CASSPAGHSYNSPLHF. The chain uses TRBV5-6 and TRBJ1-6; D is perhaps TRBD1 (5 bases). The CDR3 spans 16 residues. The germline V gene has CDR1 SGHDT and CDR2 YYEEEE. The V end was cut by 4 bases, the J end by 3 bases, with 14 bases between.

V gene TRBV25-1 combines with J gene TRBJ2-5; 10 bases match TRBD2. This CDR3 contains 15 residues. The V segment lost 6 bases and the J segment 2 bases; nucleotides outside the gene matches: 6. Looked up from germline, CDR1 is MGHDK and CDR2 is SYGVNS. Here the CDR3 DNA reads TGTGCCAGCAGGTTAGCGGGGGGCCCTCAAGAGACCCAGTACTTC. Protein product: CASRLAGGPQETQYF. Based on the CDR3 plus reference TRBV25-1 and TRBJ2-5, the full variable domain is EADIYQTPRYLVIGTGKKITLECSQTMGHDKMYWYQQDPGMELHLIHYSYGVNSTEKGDLSSESTVSRIRTEHFPLTLESARPSHTSQYLCASRLAGGPQETQYFGPGTRLLVL.

The chain links TRBV23-1 to TRBJ2-7; tentatively, D is TRBD1 (5 bases). TRBV23-1 belongs to the ORF category, with a function that is uncertain. The ends were cut back, 2 bases at V and 4 bases at J, with 15 bases in the middle. The CDR3 extends over 15 amino acids. CDR3 in DNA: TGCGCCAGCAGTCAAGACAGCGCCGCAGGTTACGAGCAGTACTTC. This sequence encodes CASSQDSAAGYEQYF.

Only a few counts were recorded for this clonotype. V usage is TRBV6-1 and J usage is TRBJ2-5; 7 bases match TRBD2. Trimming cost V 2 bases and J 0 bases; bases outside gene matches: 15. This CDR3 comprises 19 residues. Germline V lookup: CDR1 MNHNS, CDR2 SASEGT. The DNA for the CDR3 is TGTGCCAGCAGTGAACTTCGAGCGGGGTTTATCAAGAACCAAGAGACCCAGTACTTC. Translated, it gives CASSELRAGFIKNQETQYF.

This clonotype was picked up a small number of times. The rearrangement uses TRBV11-3 and TRBJ2-3, with TRBD2 as a possible D gene (7 bases). This CDR3 spans 18 amino acids. The V gene's germline CDR1 is SGHNT and CDR2 YENEEA. V was pared by 1 base and J by 3 bases, with 20 bases between. CDR3 amino acids: CASSLVLGGQAPTDTQYF. CDR3 bases: TGTGCCAGCAGCTTAGTACTCGGGGGGCAAGCTCCAACAGATACGCAGTATTTT.

The genes are TRBV7-2 and TRBJ1-3, with 9 bases that match TRBD1. The CDR3 has 19 amino acids. The germline V gene has CDR1 SGHTA and CDR2 FQGNSA. The V segment lost 1 base and the J segment 0 bases; nucleotides outside the gene matches: 10. CDR3 sequence (DNA): TGTGCCAGCAGCTTAGGAGGGGGACAGGGCCTTGTCTCTGGAAACACCATATATTTT. It yields the protein CASSLGGGQGLVSGNTIYF.

This chain uses TRBV5-1 with TRBJ1-5; no clear D. This CDR3 is 14 amino acids long. Trimming took off 4 bases at V and 9 bases at J, with 17 bases between the two ends. Germline values: CDR1 SGHRS, CDR2 YFSETQ. The CDR3 reads CASSKDGFEGPQHF. The CDR3 DNA sequence: TGCGCCAGCAGCAAGGACGGTTTTGAGGGGCCCCAGCATTTT.

This clonotype was counted a few times. CDR3 nucleotide sequence: TGCAGTTTGGGCCGGGAACCACAAGAGACCCAGTACTTC. It specifies CSLGREPQETQYF. The rearrangement joins TRBV20-1 to TRBJ2-5; tentatively, D is TRBD2 (5 bases). V was cut by 8 bases and J by 2 bases, with 15 bases left in between. The CDR3 loop spans 13 amino acids. Germline loops: CDR1 DFQATT, CDR2 SNEGSKA (reference sequence).